The 24 T cell receptor beta chains in this list originate from one sample, sequenced in a study of tumor-infiltrating lymphocytes in localized non-small cell lung cancer. The repertoire was sequenced with immunoSEQ multiplex PCR; TCRdb's copy has only in-frame clones and lacks some. The table lists around 13,000 clones, around 72% of them singletons. Sequenced: uninvolved lung tissue not adjacent to the tumor. Receptor source: a human donor with non-small cell lung cancer.

In its sample, this clone is medium-sized (0.01 to 0.1%). The V and J genes are TRBV6-1 and TRBJ1-2; no firm D call. CDR3 length equals 16 residues. Germline CDR1 MNHNS, CDR2 SASEGT. Between the trimmed V and J ends, which lost 3 bases and 1 base, there was a span of 15 bases. CDR3 region: CASSDPGSPDNYGYTF. Here the CDR3 DNA reads TGTGCCAGCAGTGATCCCGGGTCCCCAGATAACTATGGCTACACCTTC.

This sequence joins TRBV11-2 and TRBJ2-7, with D unclear. Germline CDR1 is SGHAT and CDR2 is FQNNGV. V lost 3 bases, J lost 6 bases, and 12 bases lay in between. This CDR3 spans 13 amino acids. CDR3 loop: CASSLASVGEQYF. CDR3 coding DNA: TGTGCCAGCAGCTTGGCCTCTGTGGGCGAGCAGTACTTC.

This clone was seen just once. This sequence joins TRBV28 and TRBJ2-5; the match to TRBD1 covers 9 bases. V dropped 4 bases and J dropped 5; count of bases not matched to a gene: 11. The CDR3 loop spans 16 amino acids. In germline, CDR1 is MDHEN, CDR2 SYDVKM. In DNA form, the CDR3 reads TGTGCCAGCAGTTCTTACAGGGGGCTCGGCAGGGAGACCCAGTACTTC. Its protein is CASSSYRGLGRETQYF. Full variable domain (outside the CDR3, taken from reference TRBV28 and TRBJ2-5): DVKVTQSSRYLVKRTGEKVFLECVQDMDHENMFWYRQDPGLGLRLIYFSYDVKMKEKGDIPEGYSVSREKKERFSLILESASTNQTSMYLCASSSYRGLGRETQYFGPGTRLLVL.

This sequence joins TRBV6-5 and TRBJ1-4; a possible D gene is TRBD1 (5 bases). This CDR3 region has 14 residues. CDR1 is MNHEY, CDR2 SVGAGI, per germline. Trimming cost V 2 bases and J 8 bases, with 12 bases left between them. This CDR3 is CASSYRGDSEKLFF. The DNA of the CDR3 is TGTGCCAGCAGTTACCGGGGGGATTCGGAAAAACTGTTTTTT.

The V gene is TRBV6-5, the J gene TRBJ2-2; D might be TRBD1 (5 bases). Trimming stripped 5 bases from V and 7 bases from J, with 11 bases between. This CDR3 contains 13 residues. Germline V gene sequence: CDR1 MNHEY, CDR2 SVGAGI. Written as DNA, the CDR3 is TGTGCCAGCAGTCCCAGGGTGATCGGGGAGCTGTTTTTT. It translates to CASSPRVIGELFF.

This clone is judged medium-sized. The V call is TRBV28, the J call TRBJ1-6; the match to TRBD1 covers 7 bases. This CDR3 has 13 residues. CDR1 is MDHEN, CDR2 SYDVKM, per germline. Trimming took 6 bases from V and 6 from J; bases not matched to a gene: 2. The CDR3 DNA reads as TGTGCCAGCAGCCGGGACAGTAATTCACCCCTCCACTTT. It specifies CASSRDSNSPLHF. Full variable domain (remainder filled in from reference TRBV28 and TRBJ1-6): DVKVTQSSRYLVKRTGEKVFLECVQDMDHENMFWYRQDPGLGLRLIYFSYDVKMKEKGDIPEGYSVSREKKERFSLILESASTNQTSMYLCASSRDSNSPLHFGNGTRLTVT.

This clone was observed a few times. The rearrangement uses TRBV2 and TRBJ2-1; D call uncertain. Germline V gene lookup returns CDR1 SNHLY and CDR2 FYNNEI. The CDR3 is 15 amino acids. V shed 3 bases and J shed 3 bases, with 12 bases lying between them. CDR3 protein: CASSDGVRYYNEQFF. The CDR3 DNA follows: TGTGCCAGCAGTGATGGCGTACGATACTACAATGAGCAGTTCTTC.

This clone was detected only a few times. V gene TRBV2 combines with J gene TRBJ2-2, with TRBD2 matching over 10 bases. The CDR3 length is 15 residues. CDR1 and CDR2 (germline): SNHLY, FYNNEI. V lost 5 bases, J lost 6 bases, and 6 bases stayed unmatched. CDR3 loop: CASSPWTSGAGELFF. DNA of the CDR3: TGTGCCAGCAGTCCTTGGACTAGCGGTGCCGGGGAGCTGTTTTTT.

This clone was observed a single time. The chain couples TRBV29-1 to TRBJ2-5; 8 positions match TRBD1. This CDR3 is built from 15 residues. J was trimmed by 3 bases and V by 0 bases; bases with no gene match: 6. The germline CDR1 and CDR2 sequences are SQVTM and ANQGSEA. CDR3 nucleotides: TGCAGCGTTGAAGATGTTCCGGACAGGGAAGAGACCCAGTACTTC. It specifies CSVEDVPDREETQYF.

This sequence joins TRBV9 and TRBJ1-1, with D perhaps TRBD1 (6 bases). Trimming removed 3 bases from V and 5 bases from J, with 17 bases in between. The CDR3 length is 15 residues. Germline CDR1 and CDR2: SGDLS and YYNGEE. This chain's CDR3 is CASSEREGERTEAFF. The CDR3 DNA is TGTGCCAGCAGCGAGAGGGAGGGGGAACGTACTGAAGCTTTCTTT.

The chain links TRBV29-1 to TRBJ2-7, with a weak D call TRBD2 (5 bases). CDR3 length equals 11 residues. The germline CDR1 and CDR2 sequences are SQVTM and ANQGSEA. Trimming left V 4 bases short and J 1 base short, with 5 bases between. The DNA of the CDR3 is TGCAGCGTTGGGACTTCCTACGAGCAGTACTTC. Its protein product is CSVGTSYEQYF.

This chain joins TRBV11-2 and TRBJ2-3; D may be TRBD1 or TRBD2 (5 bases each). The germline V and J ends were trimmed by 2 bases and 0 bases, with 12 bases remaining between them. Germline V gene data show CDR1 as SGHAT and CDR2 as FQNNGV. The CDR3 runs to 16 residues. The CDR3 reads CASSLQGATSTDTQYF. The CDR3 nucleotides read TGTGCCAGCAGCTTACAGGGAGCTACTAGCACAGATACGCAGTATTTT. The variable domain in full, with the rest retrieved from reference TRBV11-2 and TRBJ2-3, is EAGVAQSPRYKIIEKRQSVAFWCNPISGHATLYWYQQILGQGPKLLIQFQNNGVVDDSQLPKDRFSAERLKGVDSTLKIQPAKLEDSAVYLCASSLQGATSTDTQYFGPGTRLTVL.

This clone was seen more than once but under ten times. The V gene is TRBV4-2, the J gene TRBJ1-1, with D unclear. The CDR3 loop spans 15 amino acids. Trimming removed 2 bases from V and 5 bases from J, with 15 bases in between. The germline V gene encodes CDR1 LGHNA and CDR2 YNFKEQ. CDR3: CASSQRDAGPTEAFF. In nucleotides, the CDR3 is TGTGCCAGCAGCCAACGCGACGCCGGGCCGACTGAAGCTTTCTTT.

The V and J genes are TRBV27 and TRBJ2-3, with 7 bases lining up with TRBD1. V dropped 6 bases and J dropped 6; count of bases not matched to a gene: 12. This CDR3 contains 15 residues. Germline CDR1 MNHEY, CDR2 SMNVEV (reference sequence). Here the CDR3 reads CASRLNRGTRDTQYF. CDR3 sequence (DNA): TGTGCCAGCAGGCTTAACAGGGGCACTCGGGATACGCAGTATTTT.

This chain joins TRBV27 and TRBJ2-5; a possible D gene is TRBD2 (5 bases). Per germline, CDR1 MNHEY and CDR2 SMNVEV (reference sequence). The CDR3 is 15 amino acids. Trimming removed 2 bases at V and 2 bases at J, with 12 bases between. DNA of the CDR3: TGTGCCAGCAGTTTAAAAGCGGTGGGGCAAGAGACCCAGTACTTC. Translating it yields CASSLKAVGQETQYF.

The CDR3 DNA reads TGTGCCAGCAGTTGGGTGGGACAGGGGGACACCGGGGAGCTGTTTTTT. Amino acids: CASSWVGQGDTGELFF. V and J are TRBV6-5 and TRBJ2-2, with TRBD1 identical over 11 bases. V lost 4 bases and J lost 3; bases outside the gene matches: 4. The length of the CDR3 is 16 residues. Germline CDR1 and CDR2: MNHEY and SVGAGI.

This chain links TRBV7-9 with TRBJ1-2; 8 positions agree with TRBD1. The CDR3 extends over 15 amino acids. Germline V gene data show CDR1 as SEHNR and CDR2 as FQNEAQ (reference sequence). V lost 1 base and J lost 4; bases outside the gene matches: 5. The CDR3 reads CASSLETGAFYGYTF. The CDR3 DNA sequence: TGTGCCAGCAGCTTAGAGACAGGGGCTTTCTATGGCTACACCTTC.

This clone was counted once. This chain connects TRBV7-9 to TRBJ2-5; tentative D call: TRBD1 (5 bases). The CDR3 covers 14 residues. Trimming left V 3 bases short and J 1 base short, with 9 bases between. Germline assignment: CDR1 SEHNR and CDR2 FQNEAQ (reference sequence). For the CDR3, the DNA is TGTGCCAGCAGCTTCACAGGTCTCCAAGAGACCCAGTACTTC. Translation gives CASSFTGLQETQYF.

The V gene is TRBV9, the J gene TRBJ2-2; D may be TRBD2 (5 bases). There are 14 residues in the CDR3. V shed 3 bases and J shed 6 bases, with 12 bases lying between them. Germline values: CDR1 SGDLS, CDR2 YYNGEE. The CDR3 spells CASSAGNVAGELFF. CDR3 DNA sequence: TGTGCCAGCAGCGCCGGGAACGTAGCCGGGGAGCTGTTTTTT.

The rearrangement links TRBV6-1 to TRBJ2-7, with 8 bases aligning to TRBD2. Unmatched junction bases numbered 5, after V lost 6 bases and J lost 1 base. The CDR3 has 14 amino acids. Germline lookup yields CDR1 MNHNS and CDR2 SASEGT. In DNA form, the CDR3 reads TGTGCCAGCAGCCGAGCGGGGGAGTCCTACGAGCAGTACGTC. The encoded protein is CASSRAGESYEQYV.

CDR3 sequence (DNA): TGTGCCAGCAGCTCGGGGACCGATACGCGCACAGATACGCAGTATTTT. Translation gives CASSSGTDTRTDTQYF. This rearrangement joins TRBV7-3 to TRBJ2-3; D may match TRBD1 or TRBD2 (5 bases each). The CDR3 runs to 16 residues. V was shortened by 4 bases and J by 1 base, with 15 bases between the two germline ends. The V gene's germline CDR1 is SGHTA and CDR2 FQGTGA.

V and J are TRBV6-5 and TRBJ1-1, with D hard to call. Germline CDR1 reads MNHEY; CDR2 reads SVGAGI. CDR3 size: 14 residues. Trimming removed 6 bases at V and 4 bases at J, with 15 bases between. The CDR3 sequence is CASRPQSSSTEAFF. The CDR3 bases are TGTGCCAGCAGGCCCCAGAGTTCGAGCACTGAAGCTTTCTTT.

The chain carries TRBV2 and TRBJ1-1, with D unresolved. V was clipped by 8 bases and J by 7 bases, with 8 bases between them. The CDR3 contains 10 residues. Germline values: CDR1 SNHLY, CDR2 FYNNEI. The CDR3 DNA follows: TGTGCCAGCGGAAATGTTGAAGCTTTCTTT. It is translated as CASGNVEAFF.

This clone was found a few times. The chain links TRBV13 to TRBJ2-5; possible D gene TRBD2, 6 bases. Germline V gene lookup returns CDR1 PRHDT and CDR2 FYEKMQ (reference sequence). Trimming stripped 1 base from V and 5 bases from J, with 11 bases between. This CDR3 has 14 residues. The CDR3 here is CASSLVGSRETQYF. DNA for the CDR3: TGTGCCAGCAGCTTAGTCGGGAGTAGGGAGACCCAGTACTTC.